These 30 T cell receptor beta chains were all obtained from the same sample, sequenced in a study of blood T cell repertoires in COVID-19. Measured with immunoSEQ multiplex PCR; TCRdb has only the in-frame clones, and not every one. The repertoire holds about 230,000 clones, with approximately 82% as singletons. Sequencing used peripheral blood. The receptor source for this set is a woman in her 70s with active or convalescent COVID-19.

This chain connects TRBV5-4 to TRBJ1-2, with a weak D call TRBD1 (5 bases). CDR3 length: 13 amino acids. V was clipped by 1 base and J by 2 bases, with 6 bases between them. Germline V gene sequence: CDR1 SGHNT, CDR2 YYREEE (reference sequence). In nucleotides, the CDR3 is TGTGCCAGCAGCTTGTCAGGGAACTATGGCTACACCTTC. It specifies CASSLSGNYGYTF.

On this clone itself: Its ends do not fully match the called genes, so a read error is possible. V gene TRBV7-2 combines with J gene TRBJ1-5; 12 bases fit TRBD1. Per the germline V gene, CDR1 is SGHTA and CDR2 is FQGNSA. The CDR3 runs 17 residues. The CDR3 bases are TGTGCCAGCAGCCTAGCCGGGACAGGGGGCGCCCGGTGGGCCCAGCATTTT. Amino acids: CASSLAGTGGARWAQHF.

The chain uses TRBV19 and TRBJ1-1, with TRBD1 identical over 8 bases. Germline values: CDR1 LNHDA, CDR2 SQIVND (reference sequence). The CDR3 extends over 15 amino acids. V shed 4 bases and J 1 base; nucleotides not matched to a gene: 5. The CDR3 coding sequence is TGTGCCAGTAGTAACACCGGGACAGGGAACACTGAAGCTTTCTTT. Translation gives CASSNTGTGNTEAFF.

The CDR3 loop reads CASSQEGGRLGDGYTF. For the CDR3, the DNA is TGTGCCAGCAGCCAAGAGGGCGGGAGGCTTGGGGACGGCTACACCTTC. The J gene is TRBJ1-2, the V gene TRBV3-1 (or the pseudogene TRBV3-2); D may be TRBD1 (5 bases). Trimming pared 0 bases from V and 8 bases from J, leaving 19 bases between. The CDR3 runs 16 residues. Germline CDR1 LGHDT, CDR2 YNNKEL (reference sequence).

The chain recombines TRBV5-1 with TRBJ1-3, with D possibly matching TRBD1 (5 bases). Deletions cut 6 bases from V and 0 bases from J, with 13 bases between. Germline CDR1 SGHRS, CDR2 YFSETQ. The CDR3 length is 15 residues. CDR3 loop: CASTLGQDSGNTIYF. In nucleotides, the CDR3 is TGCGCCAGCACCCTGGGGCAGGACTCTGGAAACACCATATATTTT.

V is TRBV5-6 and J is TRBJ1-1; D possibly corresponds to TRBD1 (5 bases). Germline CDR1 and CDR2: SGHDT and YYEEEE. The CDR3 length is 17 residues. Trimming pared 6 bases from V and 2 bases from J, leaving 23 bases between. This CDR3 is CASIRVSTGPFNTEAFF. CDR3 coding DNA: TGTGCCAGCATCCGGGTTAGTACAGGACCATTTAACACTGAAGCTTTCTTT.

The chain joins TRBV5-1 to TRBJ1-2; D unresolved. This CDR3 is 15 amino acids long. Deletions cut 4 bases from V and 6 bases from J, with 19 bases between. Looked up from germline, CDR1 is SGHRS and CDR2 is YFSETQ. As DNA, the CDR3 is TGCGCCAGCAGCCTCGCCGTAGGTCCTCGGGATGGCTACACCTTC. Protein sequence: CASSLAVGPRDGYTF.

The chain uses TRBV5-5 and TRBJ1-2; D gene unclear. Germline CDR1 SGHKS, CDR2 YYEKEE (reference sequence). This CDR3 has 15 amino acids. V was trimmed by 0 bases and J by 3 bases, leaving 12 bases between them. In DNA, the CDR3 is TGTGCCAGCAGCTTGGGGCAGGTCAAATACTATGGCTACACCTTC. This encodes CASSLGQVKYYGYTF.

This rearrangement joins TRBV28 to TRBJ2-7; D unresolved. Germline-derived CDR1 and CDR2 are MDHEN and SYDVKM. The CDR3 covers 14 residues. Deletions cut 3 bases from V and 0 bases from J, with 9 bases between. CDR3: CASSLRIYSYEQYF. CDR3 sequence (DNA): TGTGCCAGCAGTTTGCGTATATACTCCTACGAGCAGTACTTC.

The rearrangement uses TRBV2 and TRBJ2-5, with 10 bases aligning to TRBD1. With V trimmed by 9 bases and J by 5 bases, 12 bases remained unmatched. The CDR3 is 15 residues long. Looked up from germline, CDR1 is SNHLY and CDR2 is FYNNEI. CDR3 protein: CASSRDRGEEETQYF. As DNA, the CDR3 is TGTGCCAGTTCTAGGGACAGGGGAGAGGAGGAGACCCAGTACTTC.

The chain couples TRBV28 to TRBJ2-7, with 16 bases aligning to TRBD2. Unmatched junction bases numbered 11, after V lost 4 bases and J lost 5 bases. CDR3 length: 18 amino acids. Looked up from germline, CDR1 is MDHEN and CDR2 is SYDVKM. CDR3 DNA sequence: TGTGCCAGCAGTTCCGATGGGACTAGCGGGAGGGCCGGTGACGAGCAGTACTTC. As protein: CASSSDGTSGRAGDEQYF.

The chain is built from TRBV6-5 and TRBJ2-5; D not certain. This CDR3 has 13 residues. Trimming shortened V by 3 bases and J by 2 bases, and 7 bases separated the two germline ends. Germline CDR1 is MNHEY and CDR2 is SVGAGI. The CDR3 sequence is CASSYTVQETQYF. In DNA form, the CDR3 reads TGTGCCAGCAGTTATACGGTTCAAGAGACCCAGTACTTC.

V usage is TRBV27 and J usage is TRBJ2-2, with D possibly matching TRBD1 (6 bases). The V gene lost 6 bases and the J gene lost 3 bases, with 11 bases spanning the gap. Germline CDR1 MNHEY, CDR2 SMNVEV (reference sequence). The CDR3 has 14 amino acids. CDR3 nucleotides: TGTGCCAGCAGGATAGACAGGTACACCGGGGAGCTGTTTTTT. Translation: CASRIDRYTGELFF.

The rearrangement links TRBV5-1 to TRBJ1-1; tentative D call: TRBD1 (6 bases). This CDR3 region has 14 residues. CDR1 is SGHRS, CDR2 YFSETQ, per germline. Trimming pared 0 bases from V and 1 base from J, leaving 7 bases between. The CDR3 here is CASSLDRENTEAFF. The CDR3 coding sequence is TGCGCCAGCAGCTTGGACAGGGAGAACACTGAAGCTTTCTTT. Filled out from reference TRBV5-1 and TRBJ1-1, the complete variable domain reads KAGVTQTPRYLIKTRGQQVTLSCSPISGHRSVSWYQQTPGQGLQFLFEYFSETQRNKGNFPGRFSGRQFSNSRSEMNVSTLELGDSALYLCASSLDRENTEAFFGQGTRLTVV.

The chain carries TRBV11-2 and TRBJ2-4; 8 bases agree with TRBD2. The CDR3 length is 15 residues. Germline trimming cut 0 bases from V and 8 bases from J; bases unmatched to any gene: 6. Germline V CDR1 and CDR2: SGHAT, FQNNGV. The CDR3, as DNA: TGTGCCAGCAGCTTAGACCCCTCGGGGGGGGACATTCAGTACTTC. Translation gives CASSLDPSGGDIQYF.

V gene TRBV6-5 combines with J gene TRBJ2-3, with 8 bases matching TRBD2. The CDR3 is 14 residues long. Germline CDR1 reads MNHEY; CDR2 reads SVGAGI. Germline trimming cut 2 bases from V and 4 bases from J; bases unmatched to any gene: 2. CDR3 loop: CASSYGSGADTQYF. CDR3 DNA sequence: TGTGCCAGCAGTTACGGTAGCGGGGCAGATACGCAGTATTTT.

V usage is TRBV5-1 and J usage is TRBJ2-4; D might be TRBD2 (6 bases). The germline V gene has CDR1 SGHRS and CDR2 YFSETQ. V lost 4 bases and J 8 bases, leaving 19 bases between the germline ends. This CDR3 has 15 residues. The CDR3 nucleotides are TGCGCCAGCAGCCGTCGTCACGGGAGTACTGACATTCAGTACTTC. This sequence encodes CASSRRHGSTDIQYF.

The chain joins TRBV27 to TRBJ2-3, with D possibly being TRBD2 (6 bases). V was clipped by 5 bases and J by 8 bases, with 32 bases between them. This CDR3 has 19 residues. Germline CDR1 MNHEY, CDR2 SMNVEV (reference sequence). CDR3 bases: TGTGCCAGCAGTCCGTATAACCCGAGACGGGGGACCCACAGAGGTACGCAGTATTTT. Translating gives CASSPYNPRRGTHRGTQYF.

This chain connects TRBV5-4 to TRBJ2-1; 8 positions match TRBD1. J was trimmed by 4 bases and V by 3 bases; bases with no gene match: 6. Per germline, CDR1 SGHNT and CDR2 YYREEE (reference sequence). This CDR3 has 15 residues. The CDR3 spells CASSYGQGPYNEQFF. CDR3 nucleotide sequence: TGTGCCAGCAGCTACGGACAGGGCCCTTACAATGAGCAGTTCTTC. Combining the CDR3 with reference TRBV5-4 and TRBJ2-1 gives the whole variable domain ETGVTQSPTHLIKTRGQQVTLRCSSQSGHNTVSWYQQALGQGPQFIFQYYREEENGRGNFPPRFSGLQFPNYSSELNVNALELDDSALYLCASSYGQGPYNEQFFGPGTRLTVL.

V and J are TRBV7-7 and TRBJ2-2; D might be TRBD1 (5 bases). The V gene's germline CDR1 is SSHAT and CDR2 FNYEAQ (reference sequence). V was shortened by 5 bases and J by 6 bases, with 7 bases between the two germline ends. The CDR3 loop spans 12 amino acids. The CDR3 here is CASSPRAGELFF. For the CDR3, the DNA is TGTGCCAGCAGCCCCAGGGCCGGGGAGCTGTTTTTT.

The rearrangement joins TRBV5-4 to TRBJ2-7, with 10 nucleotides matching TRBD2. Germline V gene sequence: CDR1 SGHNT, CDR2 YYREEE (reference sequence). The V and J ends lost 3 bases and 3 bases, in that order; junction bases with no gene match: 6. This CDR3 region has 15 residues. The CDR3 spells CASSSTSGIDYEQYF. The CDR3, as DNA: TGTGCCAGCAGCTCAACTAGCGGGATAGACTACGAGCAGTACTTC.

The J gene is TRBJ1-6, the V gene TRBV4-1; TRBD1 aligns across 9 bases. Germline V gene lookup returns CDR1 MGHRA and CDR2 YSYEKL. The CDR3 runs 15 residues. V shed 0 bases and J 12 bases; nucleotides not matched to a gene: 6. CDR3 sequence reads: CASSQDGTGSRPLHF. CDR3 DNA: TGCGCCAGCAGCCAAGACGGGACAGGGAGCAGACCCCTCCACTTT.

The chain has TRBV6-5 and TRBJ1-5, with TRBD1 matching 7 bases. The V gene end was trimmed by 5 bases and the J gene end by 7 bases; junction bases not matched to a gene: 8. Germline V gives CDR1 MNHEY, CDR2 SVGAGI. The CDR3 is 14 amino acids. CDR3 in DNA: TGTGCCAGCAGTCAGACAGGGACGGGACAGCCCCAGCATTTT. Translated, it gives CASSQTGTGQPQHF.

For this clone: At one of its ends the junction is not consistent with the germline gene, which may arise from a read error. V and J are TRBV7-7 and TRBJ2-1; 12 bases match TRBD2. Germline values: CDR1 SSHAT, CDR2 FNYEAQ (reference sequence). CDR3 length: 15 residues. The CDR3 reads CASSKGLAGTNEQFF. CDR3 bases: TGTGCTAGCAGCAAAGGACTAGCGGGAACGAATGAGCAGTTCTTC.

CDR3 DNA sequence: TGTGCCAGTAGTTGGGGGGGGTCCTACAATGAGCAGTTCTTC. Encoded protein: CASSWGGSYNEQFF. The V gene is TRBV19, the J gene TRBJ2-1; the match to TRBD2 covers 7 bases. The V segment lost 5 bases and the J segment 1 base; nucleotides outside the gene matches: 2. Per the germline V gene, CDR1 is LNHDA and CDR2 is SQIVND (reference sequence). There are 14 residues in the CDR3.

CDR3 sequence (DNA): TGTGCCAGCAGTGATCCGACAGGGGGGGACACTGAAGCTTTCTTT. It encodes CASSDPTGGDTEAFF. The chain carries TRBV25-1 and TRBJ1-1, with 9 bases aligning to TRBD1. This CDR3 contains 15 residues. From germline, CDR1 is MGHDK and CDR2 SYGVNS. The ends lost 3 bases at V and 3 bases at J; junction bases unmatched: 5.

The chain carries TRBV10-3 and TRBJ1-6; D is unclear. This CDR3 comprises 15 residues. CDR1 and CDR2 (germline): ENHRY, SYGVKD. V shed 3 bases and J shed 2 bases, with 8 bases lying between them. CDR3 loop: CAISDEGPYNSPLHF. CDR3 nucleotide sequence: TGTGCCATCAGTGATGAGGGCCCCTATAATTCACCCCTCCACTTT.

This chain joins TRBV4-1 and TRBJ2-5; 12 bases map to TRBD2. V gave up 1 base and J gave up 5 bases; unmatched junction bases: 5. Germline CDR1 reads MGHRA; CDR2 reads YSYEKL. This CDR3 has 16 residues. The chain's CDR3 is CASSQGSSGGAETQYF. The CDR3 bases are TGCGCCAGCAGCCAAGGTTCTAGCGGGGGGGCCGAGACCCAGTACTTC.

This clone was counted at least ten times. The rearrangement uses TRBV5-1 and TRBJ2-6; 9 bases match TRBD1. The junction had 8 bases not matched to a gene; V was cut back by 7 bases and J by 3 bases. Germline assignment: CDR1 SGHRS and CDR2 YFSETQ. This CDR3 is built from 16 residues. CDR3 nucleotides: TGCGCCAGCGGGATACAGGGGGCATATGGGGCCAACGTCCTGACTTTC. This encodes CASGIQGAYGANVLTF. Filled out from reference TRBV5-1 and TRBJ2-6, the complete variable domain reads KAGVTQTPRYLIKTRGQQVTLSCSPISGHRSVSWYQQTPGQGLQFLFEYFSETQRNKGNFPGRFSGRQFSNSRSEMNVSTLELGDSALYLCASGIQGAYGANVLTFGAGSRLTVL.

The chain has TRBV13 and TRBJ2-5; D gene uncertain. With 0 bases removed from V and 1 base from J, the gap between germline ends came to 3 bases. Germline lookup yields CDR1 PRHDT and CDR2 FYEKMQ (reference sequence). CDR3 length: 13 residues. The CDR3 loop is CASSLGAQETQYF. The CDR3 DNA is TGTGCCAGCAGCTTAGGAGCCCAAGAGACCCAGTACTTC.